What follows is one T cell receptor beta chain and its context. Its antigen is unknown. The junction shows a germline mismatch at one end, possibly a read error. All patients reached thyroid surgery having received no treatment beforehand. The sample originates from a study of metastatic and nonmetastatic thyroid tumors. Across the study: The study looked at repertoires side by side in blood and in tumor or nodule tissue from malignant and benign thyroid patients. Findings and caveats of the study: Relative to benign nodules, malignant thyroid tumors were reportedly characterized by significantly elevated TCR beta diversity in blood and tumor.

The CDR3 extends over 13 amino acids. Germline lookup yields CDR1 DFQATT and CDR2 SNEGSKA (reference sequence). The authors' processing: A papillary thyroid cancer distant-metastasis classifier was built from CDR3 differences across clinicopathological groups. TCRdb re-analyzed the PCR reads through MiXCR. None of the V and J calls come from the authors' own analysis; TCRdb made them. Among some 54,000 clones, around a sixth were seen once, and the ten largest hold about 2.7%. The chain combines TRBV20-1 with TRBJ2-2; no clear D gene. This TCR was sampled from a female donor with papillary thyroid cancer or a benign thyroid nodule (not recorded which). Some clones in this sample may be carry-over from other donors' samples. The sequencing input was blood. This CDR3 reads CSARSVGTWELFF. In nucleotides, the CDR3 is TGCAGTGCTAGATCGGTTGGCACCTGGGAGCTGTTTTTT.